The source of this TCR beta chain is a study of blood T cell repertoires in COVID-19. Whole-study context: The United States, Italy and Spain supplied acute and convalescent COVID-19 samples. Sources were T cells, B-cell-depleted T cells, or PBMCs; the material itself was cDNA or gDNA.

Under the authors' procedure: Reference gene primer amplification yielded estimated nucleated cell counts. Some clones are missing from TCRdb's copy, which holds only in-frame ones; the method was immunoSEQ multiplex PCR. D and trimming come from the DNA, and the V and J calls and clone size come from that table. The table lists 240,000 or so clones, 75% to 90% of them singletons. The germline V gene encodes CDR1 MNHEY and CDR2 SVGAGI. The CDR3 contains 13 residues. Germline trimming cut 6 bases from V and 4 bases from J; bases unmatched to any gene: 5. This receptor was identified in a woman aged 25 to 39 who had recovered from COVID-19. V usage is TRBV6-5 and J usage is TRBJ1-1, with 7 bases that match TRBD1. Sequenced: peripheral blood. The DNA for the CDR3 is TGTGCCAGCAGACCGGGACAGATCACTGAAGCTTTCTTT. Protein product: CASRPGQITEAFF.